This is a list of T cell receptor beta chains from one sample in a study of graft-versus-host responses after intestinal transplantation. Measured with immunoSEQ multiplex PCR; TCRdb has only the in-frame clones, and not every one. The sample holds roughly 40,000 clones; roughly nine tenths are singletons and the top ten take less than 3%. The source was PBMCs, collected 300 to 330 days after intestinal transplant. Source of these receptors: a human patient who received an intestinal transplant, so some T cells may come from the graft donor. CDR3s include the opening cysteine and the closing phenylalanine or tryptophan. A D gene is named only where the DNA matches it firmly. Expanded clones are given a class, and other clones once, few, many or no size at all.

J gene | V gene | D gene | clone size | CDR3 DNA | CDR3 protein
TRBJ1-5 | TRBV11-2 | . | . | TGTGCCAGCAGCTTAGTCAGGAGCAATCAGCCCCAGCATTTT | CASSLVRSNQPQHF
TRBJ2-7 | TRBV11-2 | TRBD1 | . | TGTGCCAGCAGCCCGAGGACAGGGCCCCGCTACGAGCAGTACTTC | CASSPRTGPRYEQYF
TRBJ1-2 | TRBV5-1 | . | once | TGCGCCAGCAGCGTGGACCGCTATGGCTACACCTTC | CASSVDRYGYTF
TRBJ2-2 | TRBV19 | . | once | TGTGCCTCACGGTGGCCGGGACAGAACACCGGGGAGCTGTTTTTT | CASRWPGQNTGELFF
TRBJ2-7 | TRBV6-5 | TRBD2 | . | TGTGCCAGCAGAAACCTAGCGGGTTTAACCTACGAGCAGTACTTC | CASRNLAGLTYEQYF
TRBJ2-5 | TRBV5-1 | . | . | TGCGCCAGCAATCGGGGGAGCGGAGGACAAGAGACCCAGTACTTC | CASNRGSGGQETQYF
TRBJ2-1 | TRBV27 | TRBD1 | . | TGTGCCAGCAGTTTAGGGCCCCCCGGGACAGGGATCACCAATGAGCAGTTCTTC | CASSLGPPGTGITNEQFF
TRBJ2-5 | TRBV27 | TRBD1 | . | TGTGCCAGCAGTCCCGGACAGGGGCAGGATCCCCAAGAGACCCAGTACTTC | CASSPGQGQDPQETQYF
TRBJ1-1 | TRBV18 | . | . | TGTGCCAGCTCACATTACAGGGAGTTGAACACTGAAGCTTTCTTT | CASSHYRELNTEAFF
TRBJ2-7 | TRBV4-1 | TRBD2 | . | TGCGCCAGCAGCCAAGTCCCCAATAGCGGGAGGGCCTACGAGCAGTACTTC | CASSQVPNSGRAYEQYF
TRBJ2-1 | TRBV11-2 | . | . | TGTGCCAGCAGCTTAGATCCTAGCAATGAGCAGTTCTTC | CASSLDPSNEQFF
TRBJ2-3 | TRBV28 | TRBD2 | . | TGTGCCAGCAGTCCACTAGCGGGATCTAGCACAGATACGCAGTATTTT | CASSPLAGSSTDTQYF
TRBJ2-1 | TRBV5-1 | . | . | TGCGCCAGCAGCCGGCCACACAATGAGCAGTTCTTC | CASSRPHNEQFF
TRBJ2-5 | TRBV6-5 | TRBD1 | . | TGTGCCAGCAGTTGGACAGGGGCCCTCCAAGAGACCCAGTACTTC | CASSWTGALQETQYF
TRBJ1-6 | TRBV9 | . | few | TGTGCCAGCAGCGTAGAGGGGGGCGGAGGCTCACCCCTCCACTTT | CASSVEGGGGSPLHF
TRBJ2-7 | TRBV6-6 | . | . | TGTGCCAGCAGGCAGGGTTCCTACGAGCAGTACTTC | CASRQGSYEQYF